This TCR beta chain originates from a study of cytomegalovirus exposure and HLA in healthy donors. The CDR3 totals 16 residues. Trimming cost V 1 base and J 1 base, with 13 bases left between them. Germline-derived CDR1 and CDR2 are SGHVS and FQNEAQ. With 60 Vbeta and 13 Jbeta primers, the PCR was carried out. The table came from immunoSEQ multiplex PCR; TCRdb's copy has only in-frame clones and leaves some out. This sample's table has some 120,000 clones. This chain uses TRBV7-8 with TRBJ1-1, with TRBD1 as a possible D gene (5 bases). The TCR was taken from a man aged 25-45 years in good health and CMV-seronegative. The sequenced sample consisted of PBMCs. DNA for the CDR3: TGTGCCAGCAGCTTAGTGTGGGGGGGTAGGAACACTGAAGCTTTCTTT. Its protein product is CASSLVWGGRNTEAFF.